This entry lists 27 T cell receptor beta chains sequenced from one sample in a study of PD-1 blockade in classical Hodgkin lymphoma. The data were produced by immunoSEQ multiplex PCR, yet TCRdb's version contains in-frame clones alone and is incomplete. The repertoire holds around 21,000 clones, approximately 91% seen once, with over 0.35% in the top ten. Time point specified: newly diagnosed, previously untreated cHL patient sample. It was by magnetic negative selection that CD4+ T cells were purified from thawed PBMCs. The sequencing input was CD4+ T cells from blood. These receptors came from a human donor with classical Hodgkin lymphoma.

This clone was detected only once. This sequence joins TRBV5-1 and TRBJ2-3, with D unresolved. Germline lookup yields CDR1 SGHRS and CDR2 YFSETQ. V was pared by 0 bases and J by 0 bases, with 8 bases between. This CDR3 comprises 15 residues. The DNA of the CDR3 is TGCGCCAGCAGCTTGGAGTTAGCCAGCACAGATACGCAGTATTTT. It is translated as CASSLELASTDTQYF.

Remarks on this clone: The sample holds other DNA sequences that translate to the same CDR3. V gene TRBV5-5 combines with J gene TRBJ2-5, with 7 bases identical to TRBD1. The J segment lost 5 bases and the V segment lost 4 bases, leaving 14 bases of the junction unmatched. Per germline, CDR1 SGHKS and CDR2 YYEKEE (reference sequence). CDR3 length equals 16 residues. In DNA form, the CDR3 reads TGTGCCAGCAGCCTTTGGACAGGTGTAAGGCAGGAGACCCAGTACTTC. Translating it yields CASSLWTGVRQETQYF.

The chain links TRBV4-2 to TRBJ2-7; 9 bases align to TRBD2. The trim removed 1 base at V and 0 bases at J, leaving 4 bases unmatched. Germline V gene data show CDR1 as LGHNA and CDR2 as YNFKEQ. The CDR3 is made up of 16 amino acids. The CDR3 spells CASSQGVAGDSYEQYF. In nucleotides, the CDR3 is TGTGCCAGCAGCCAAGGGGTAGCGGGGGACTCCTACGAGCAGTACTTC.

V and J are TRBV5-1 and TRBJ2-5, with 7 nucleotides matching TRBD1. Germline V gene lookup returns CDR1 SGHRS and CDR2 YFSETQ. The CDR3 length is 14 residues. After removal of 4 bases from V and 5 bases from J, the junction contained 8 bases not matched to a gene. CDR3 in DNA: TGCGCCAGCAGCCCAGGGACAGTCAGTGAGACCCAGTACTTC. It yields the protein CASSPGTVSETQYF.

This chain links TRBV28 with TRBJ2-1, with TRBD1 identical over 8 bases. The CDR3 consists of 15 residues. Germline assignment: CDR1 MDHEN and CDR2 SYDVKM. J was trimmed by 0 bases and V by 6 bases; bases with no gene match: 4. The CDR3 reads CASRLQGASYNEQFF. CDR3 nucleotides: TGTGCCAGCAGACTTCAGGGGGCCTCCTACAATGAGCAGTTCTTC.

The rearrangement uses TRBV6-5 and TRBJ1-1; tentatively, D is TRBD1 (5 bases). CDR3 length equals 13 residues. Germline V lookup: CDR1 MNHEY, CDR2 SVGAGI. The V and J ends lost 6 bases and 1 base respectively, with 9 bases between them. The CDR3 region is CASSRVQNTEAFF. The CDR3 nucleotides read TGTGCCAGCAGCAGGGTGCAGAACACTGAAGCTTTCTTT.

J is TRBJ1-3 and V is TRBV19; 9 nucleotides line up with TRBD1. The CDR3 extends over 15 amino acids. Looked up from germline, CDR1 is LNHDA and CDR2 is SQIVND (reference sequence). With V trimmed by 3 bases and J by 2 bases, 2 bases remained unmatched. The CDR3 sequence is CASSMTGGTGNTIYF. The CDR3 DNA is TGTGCCAGTAGTATGACAGGGGGAACTGGAAACACCATATATTTT.

CDR3 region: CASSFPRGLAGNRFYNEQFF. CDR3 DNA: TGTGCCAGCAGTTTCCCCCGGGGACTAGCGGGAAATAGATTCTACAATGAGCAGTTCTTC. The J gene is TRBJ2-1, the V gene TRBV27; 13 positions agree with TRBD2. The CDR3 has 20 residues. The junction had 14 bases not matched to a gene; V was cut back by 3 bases and J by 3 bases. Germline V gives CDR1 MNHEY, CDR2 SMNVEV (reference sequence).

V usage is TRBV4-3 and J usage is TRBJ2-7; 9 nucleotides line up with TRBD1. CDR1 and CDR2 from the germline V gene are LGHNA and YSLEER. The V segment lost 1 base and the J segment 3 bases; nucleotides outside the gene matches: 7. The CDR3 runs 16 residues. Written as DNA, the CDR3 is TGCGCCAGCAGCCAAGGTACAGGACAGGGGTACTACGAGCAGTACTTC. Protein product: CASSQGTGQGYYEQYF.

This clone was seen a few times. The chain joins TRBV21-1 to TRBJ1-2; TRBD1 is the table's D call, not checked against the DNA. TRBV21-1 is designated a pseudogene. CDR3 length: 13 amino acids. CDR3 DNA: TGTGCCAGCAGCTCAGGACAGAGCGCGGGCTACACCTTC. Translation gives CASSSGQSAGYTF.

The rearrangement joins TRBV6-4 to TRBJ2-2; no reliable D call. Trimming removed 2 bases from V and 4 bases from J, with 8 bases in between. The CDR3 consists of 14 residues. Germline V gives CDR1 MRHNA, CDR2 SNTAGT. In DNA, the CDR3 is TGTGCCAGCAGTGACAAGGCGTCCACCGGGGAGCTGTTTTTT. Encoded protein: CASSDKASTGELFF.

This clone was found a few times. The rearrangement uses TRBV4-1 and TRBJ1-3, with a tentative D call TRBD1 (5 bases). Trimming pared 3 bases from V and 0 bases from J, leaving 15 bases between. CDR1 is MGHRA, CDR2 YSYEKL, per germline. The CDR3 loop spans 17 amino acids. CDR3 bases: TGCGCCAGCAGCCACCTATTCGGGGCTGTCTCTGGAAACACCATATATTTT. It yields the protein CASSHLFGAVSGNTIYF.

The J gene is TRBJ1-2, the V gene TRBV19; 7 nucleotides line up with TRBD1. J was trimmed by 7 bases and V by 5 bases; bases with no gene match: 13. CDR1 LNHDA and CDR2 SQIVND come from the germline V gene (reference sequence). The CDR3 has 15 residues. CDR3 nucleotides: TGTGCCAGTAGTCAGACAGGGACTCTAGCCGGTGGCTACACCTTC. Residues: CASSQTGTLAGGYTF. The variable domain in full, with the rest retrieved from reference TRBV19 and TRBJ1-2, is DGGITQSPKYLFRKEGQNVTLSCEQNLNHDAMYWYRQDPGQGLRLIYYSQIVNDFQKGDIAEGYSVSREKKESFPLTVTSAQKNPTAFYLCASSQTGTLAGGYTFGSGTRLTVV.

This clone was seen only a few times. V and J are TRBV28 and TRBJ1-1, with 12 bases matching TRBD1. With 5 bases clipped from V and 3 bases from J, the junction kept 1 base outside the gene matches. CDR3 size: 14 residues. CDR1 MDHEN and CDR2 SYDVKM come from the germline V gene. Written as DNA, the CDR3 is TGTGCCAGCAGTGGGACAGGGGGCTACACTGAAGCTTTCTTT. Translating gives CASSGTGGYTEAFF.

The chain is built from TRBV28 and TRBJ2-1, with D perhaps TRBD1 or TRBD2 (5 bases each). CDR3 length: 16 amino acids. Germline assignment: CDR1 MDHEN and CDR2 SYDVKM. The ends were cut back, 5 bases at V and 4 bases at J, with 18 bases in the middle. CDR3 amino acids: CASSPRLQANYNEQFF. CDR3 nucleotides: TGTGCCAGCAGTCCGAGACTACAGGCGAATTACAATGAGCAGTTCTTC.

This clone is a singleton in its sample. CDR3 residues: CASTIGRPNYGYTF. CDR3 coding DNA: TGTGCCAGCACTATCGGCAGGCCCAACTATGGCTACACCTTC. The V gene is TRBV21-1, the J gene TRBJ1-2; no check of the table's D call, TRBD1, against the DNA was made. TRBV21-1 is designated a pseudogene. The CDR3 length is 14 residues.

The V and J genes are TRBV6-1 and TRBJ2-5, with D possibly being TRBD1 (5 bases). The CDR3 contains 14 residues. Trimming cost V 4 bases and J 5 bases, with 14 bases left between them. Germline CDR1 is MNHNS and CDR2 is SASEGT. Here the CDR3 reads CASSAVQGSETQYF. DNA of the CDR3: TGTGCCAGCAGTGCAGTTCAGGGATCGGAGACCCAGTACTTC.

The V call is TRBV27, the J call TRBJ1-1; 10 bases agree with TRBD1. CDR1 is MNHEY and CDR2 is SMNVEV in the germline V gene (reference sequence). V lost 2 bases and J lost 1; bases outside the gene matches: 1. The CDR3 spans 15 residues. The CDR3 sequence: CASSLRQGANTEAFF. The DNA of the CDR3 is TGTGCCAGCAGTTTACGACAGGGGGCGAACACTGAAGCTTTCTTT.

V gene TRBV2 combines with J gene TRBJ2-3; tentatively, D is TRBD2 (7 bases). The V gene lost 7 bases and the J gene lost 2 bases, with 19 bases spanning the gap. This CDR3 comprises 16 residues. Germline CDR1 and CDR2: SNHLY and FYNNEI. DNA of the CDR3: TGTGCCAGCATTGTATACGGGGGGCCCGACACAGATACGCAGTATTTT. This translates into CASIVYGGPDTDTQYF. Full variable domain (missing parts from reference TRBV2 and TRBJ2-3): EPEVTQTPSHQVTQMGQEVILRCVPISNHLYFYWYRQILGQKVEFLVSFYNNEISEKSEIFDDQFSVERPDGSNFTLKIRSTKLEDSAMYFCASIVYGGPDTDTQYFGPGTRLTVL.

V is TRBV18 and J is TRBJ1-4; TRBD1 matches at 9 bases. The ends lost 6 bases at V and 12 bases at J; junction bases unmatched: 14. The CDR3 is made up of 15 amino acids. Germline lookup yields CDR1 KGHSH and CDR2 LQKENI. The CDR3 coding sequence is TGTGCCAGCTCTGCGGGACAGGGATACTTGGTGGAACTGTTTTTT. Translated: CASSAGQGYLVELFF. The variable domain in full, with the rest retrieved from reference TRBV18 and TRBJ1-4, is NAGVMQNPRHLVRRRGQEARLRCSPMKGHSHVYWYRQLPEEGLKFMVYLQKENIIDESGMPKERFSAEFPKEGPSILRIQQVVRGDSAAYFCASSAGQGYLVELFFGSGTQLSVL.

The chain couples TRBV11-2 to TRBJ2-3; TRBD1 might be the D (9 bases). This CDR3 has 16 amino acids. Trimming stripped 5 bases from V and 6 bases from J, with 21 bases between. In germline, CDR1 is SGHAT, CDR2 FQNNGV. The CDR3 DNA follows: TGTGCCAGCAGCGCCGGACAGGGGCCGGGGGGGGATACGCAGTATTTT. It encodes CASSAGQGPGGDTQYF.

The rearrangement links TRBV30 to TRBJ2-7; D call uncertain. Deletions cut 4 bases from V and 3 bases from J, with 13 bases between. CDR1 and CDR2 from the germline V gene are GTSNPN and SVGIG (reference sequence). This CDR3 has 13 residues. The CDR3 spells CAWKGRKVYEQYF. The CDR3 bases are TGTGCCTGGAAGGGCAGGAAAGTCTACGAGCAGTACTTC.

This rearrangement joins TRBV30 to TRBJ1-6, with D perhaps TRBD1 (5 bases). Germline-derived CDR1 and CDR2 are GTSNPN and SVGIG (reference sequence). Trimming removed 0 bases at V and 7 bases at J, with 10 bases between. The CDR3 contains 14 residues. The CDR3 sequence: CAWSVGARNSPLHF. The CDR3 nucleotides are TGTGCCTGGAGTGTAGGGGCACGAAATTCACCCCTCCACTTT.

This clone was detected once. The J gene is TRBJ2-1, the V gene TRBV5-6; 10 positions agree with TRBD2. The CDR3 spans 16 residues. The germline V gene encodes CDR1 SGHDT and CDR2 YYEEEE. With V trimmed by 1 base and J by 4 bases, 5 bases remained unmatched. The CDR3 here is CASSLIGTSVYNEQFF. In DNA, the CDR3 is TGTGCCAGCAGCTTGATAGGGACTAGCGTGTACAATGAGCAGTTCTTC. Filled out from reference TRBV5-6 and TRBJ2-1, the complete variable domain reads DAGVTQSPTHLIKTRGQQVTLRCSPKSGHDTVSWYQQALGQGPQFIFQYYEEEERQRGNFPDRFSGHQFPNYSSELNVNALLLGDSALYLCASSLIGTSVYNEQFFGPGTRLTVL.

The chain combines TRBV2 with TRBJ1-6; TRBD1 might be the D (6 bases). Germline V gives CDR1 SNHLY, CDR2 FYNNEI. Trimming cost V 6 bases and J 0 bases, with 12 bases left between them. This CDR3 has 16 residues. The CDR3 region has the DNA TGTGCCAGCAGCATCGAGACAGGCTCCTATAATTCACCCCTCCACTTT. This codes for CASSIETGSYNSPLHF.

V is TRBV7-2 and J is TRBJ2-7; possibly TRBD2 for D (5 bases). The V end was cut by 3 bases, the J end by 3 bases, with 15 bases between. Germline CDR1 SGHTA, CDR2 FQGNSA. This CDR3 comprises 15 residues. The CDR3 DNA reads as TGTGCCAGCAGCTTTTTATCGGGCGGAGGCTACGAGCAGTACTTC. Encoded protein: CASSFLSGGGYEQYF. Variable domain in full (rest from reference TRBV7-2 and TRBJ2-7): GAGVSQSPSNKVTEKGKDVELRCDPISGHTALYWYRQSLGQGLEFLIYFQGNSAPDKSGLPSDRFSAERTGGSVSTLTIQRTQQEDSAVYLCASSFLSGGGYEQYFGPGTRLTVT.

The DNA for the CDR3 is TGTGCCAGCAATTCGGACAGGGGAAATTCACCCCTCCACTTT. Protein: CASNSDRGNSPLHF. The chain uses TRBV2 and TRBJ1-6, with 9 nucleotides matching TRBD1. Germline CDR1 SNHLY, CDR2 FYNNEI. The CDR3 consists of 14 residues. V lost 7 bases and J lost 7; bases outside the gene matches: 5.